Listed here is a single T cell receptor (beta chain). The CDR3 runs 15 residues. Germline V gives CDR1 SGHRS, CDR2 YFSETQ. V dropped 1 base and J dropped 7; count of bases not matched to a gene: 6. The data are from a study of blood T cell repertoires in COVID-19. Study summary: Samples taken during acute and convalescent COVID-19 were collected in the United States, Italy and Spain. T cells, B-cell-depleted T cells, or PBMCs provided the cDNA or gDNA that served as material.

Authors' analysis steps: Amplified reference gene primers provided the basis for estimating nucleated cell counts. Profiling relied on immunoSEQ multiplex PCR, and the TCRdb table lists in-frame clones only, not all of them. V, J and clone size were drawn from that table, and D and trimming were deduced from the DNA. The sample has about 120,000 clones, roughly four fifths seen once. The sequenced sample consisted of peripheral blood. This clonotype was sampled from a human donor in a cohort sampled during active COVID-19. The chain uses TRBV5-1 and TRBJ2-1, with 9 bases identical to TRBD1. CDR3 nucleotides: TGCGCCAGCAGCTTGACGGGACAGGGTTCGAATGAGCAGTTCTTC. Translation gives CASSLTGQGSNEQFF.